The rows below give T cell receptor beta chains drawn from one sample of a study of T-cell memory formation after mild COVID-19. TCRdb analysed the 5' RACE reads with MiXCR anew, one entry per CDR3 protein. The table lists 450,000 to 650,000 distinct CDR3 sequences, roughly 22% of them singletons. Input material: PBMCs or a T cell subset sorted from them (not recorded which). Receptor source: an adult woman who had mild COVID-19 (a few samples of this study predate the infection). Cell type and time point are not known. CDR3s include the opening cysteine and the closing phenylalanine or tryptophan. The D gene is left open where the match is weak. Clone size, where shown, is once, few, many, or a class for clones that have expanded.

j_call | d_call | v_call | clone_size | cdr3_aa | cdr3_nt
TRBJ1-2 | NA | TRBV6-6 | NA | CASSYSNTALSYGGYTF | TGTGCCAGCAGTTACTCGAACACCGCTCTGTCCTATGGCGGCTACACCTTC
TRBJ2-1 | NA | TRBV19 | NA | CASSWSGRRDNEQFF | TGTGCCAGTAGTTGGTCCGGGAGACGGGACAATGAGCAGTTCTTC
TRBJ1-1 | NA | TRBV7-9 | few | CASSFGGALTEAFF | TGTGCCAGCAGCTTTGGCGGTGCGCTCACTGAAGCTTTCTTT
TRBJ1-5 | NA | TRBV2 | NA | CASSHRDGRVGNQPQHF | TGTGCCAGCAGTCACCGGGACGGCAGAGTAGGCAATCAGCCCCAGCATTTT
TRBJ1-3 | NA | TRBV15 | few | CATRKGLAIDTIYF | TGTGCCACCAGGAAGGGGCTAGCTATTGACACCATATATTTT
TRBJ2-7 | TRBD2 | TRBV29-1 | few | CSVGGTSGAYEQYF | TGCAGCGTTGGGGGGACTAGCGGGGCCTACGAGCAGTACTTC
TRBJ2-2 | TRBD2 | TRBV6-2/TRBV6-3 | few | CASRANSGTRNTGELFF | TGTGCCAGCAGGGCAAATTCCGGGACTAGAAACACCGGGGAGCTGTTTTTT
TRBJ2-6 | NA | TRBV20-1 | NA | CSAVASRGANVMTF | TGCAGTGCTGTCGCGAGCCGAGGGGCCAACGTCATGACTTTC
TRBJ1-5 | TRBD1 | TRBV20-1 | NA | CSARTGDAHQPQHF | TGCAGTGCCAGGACAGGGGACGCTCATCAGCCCCAGCATTTT
TRBJ2-1 | TRBD2 | TRBV5-1 | few | CASRPEASGGEHEQFF | TGCGCCAGCAGACCGGAGGCTAGCGGGGGGGAGCATGAGCAGTTCTTC
TRBJ1-2 | NA | TRBV5-5 | few | CASSLGRMESGYTF | TGTGCCAGCAGCTTAGGTAGAATGGAATCTGGCTACACCTTC
TRBJ2-3 | NA | TRBV20-1 | NA | CSAHDHRRGLTDTQYF | TGCAGTGCCCATGACCATAGGCGGGGCCTCACAGATACGCAGTATTTT
TRBJ1-5 | NA | TRBV24-1 | NA | CATSDSSKPYSNQPQHF | TGTGCCACCAGTGATTCAAGTAAGCCGTATAGCAATCAGCCCCAGCATTTT
TRBJ1-1 | NA | TRBV6-1 | few | CASSDWGNTEAFF | TGTGCCAGCAGTGACTGGGGGAACACTGAAGCTTTCTTT
TRBJ2-7 | TRBD2 | TRBV5-1 | NA | CASSFQTSGRSGHEQYF | TGCGCCAGCAGCTTCCAGACTAGCGGGAGGTCGGGTCACGAGCAGTACTTC
TRBJ2-1 | TRBD1 | TRBV7-2 | few | CASSPMTGFSIVSYNEQFF | TGTGCCAGCAGCCCCATGACAGGGTTTTCTATAGTTTCCTACAATGAGCAGTTCTTC
TRBJ2-2 | NA | TRBV7-2 | NA | CASSLEAVASGELFF | TGTGCCAGCAGCTTAGAGGCAGTCGCCTCCGGGGAGCTGTTTTTT
TRBJ2-7 | TRBD2 | TRBV7-2 | few | CASSKGLAGARYEQYF | TGTGCCAGCAGCAAGGGACTAGCGGGAGCAAGGTACGAGCAGTACTTC
TRBJ2-1 | TRBD2 | TRBV27 | NA | CASSPGLVNEQFF | TGTGCCAGCAGTCCGGGACTAGTCAATGAGCAGTTCTTC
TRBJ1-5 | NA | TRBV12-3/TRBV12-4 | few | CASSLAHNSNQPQHF | TGTGCCAGCAGTTTGGCTCATAATAGCAATCAGCCCCAGCATTTT
TRBJ1-2 | NA | TRBV20-1 | many | CSARPEDGVYGYTF | TGCAGTGCAAGACCGGAGGATGGGGTCTATGGCTACACCTTC
TRBJ2-1 | NA | TRBV7-2 | few | CASSLPPGPGTNEQFF | TGTGCCAGCAGCCTCCCCCCCGGACCTGGGACCAATGAGCAGTTCTTC
TRBJ1-2 | TRBD1 | TRBV6-5 | NA | CASSNRTGEHYGYTF | TGTGCCAGCAGTAACCGGACAGGGGAACACTATGGCTACACCTTC
TRBJ2-2 | TRBD2 | TRBV5-1 | NA | CASSLLTSVANTGELFF | TGCGCCAGCAGCTTGTTAACTAGCGTCGCGAACACCGGGGAGCTGTTTTTT
TRBJ2-6 | TRBD2 | TRBV19 | many | CASSSPAGSGANVLTF | TGTGCCAGTAGTTCTCCAGCGGGATCTGGGGCCAACGTCCTGACTTTC
TRBJ1-3 | TRBD1 | TRBV5-8 | NA | CASSQPGQGATGNTIYF | TGTGCCAGCAGCCAACCAGGGCAGGGGGCGACTGGAAACACCATATATTTT
TRBJ2-5 | NA | TRBV30 | NA | CAWQGAETQYF | TGTGCCTGGCAGGGTGCGGAGACCCAGTACTTC
TRBJ2-7 | TRBD1 | TRBV27 | NA | CASSFVDRGYEQYF | TGTGCCAGCAGTTTTGTGGACAGGGGCTACGAGCAGTACTTC
TRBJ2-2 | NA | TRBV7-9 | few | CASSLHTTGELFF | TGTGCCAGCAGCCTGCACACGACCGGGGAGCTGTTTTTT
TRBJ1-1 | TRBD1 | TRBV9 | NA | CASSHGQGGVTEAFF | TGTGCCAGCAGCCACGGACAGGGTGGGGTCACTGAAGCTTTCTTT
TRBJ2-1 | TRBD2 | TRBV14 | few | CASSQGVSSGDEQFF | TGTGCCAGCAGCCAAGGGGTCAGTAGCGGGGATGAGCAGTTCTTC
TRBJ2-3 | NA | TRBV6-2/TRBV6-3 | few | CASSYSGRGLSTDTQYF | TGTGCCAGCAGTTACTCTGGGCGGGGACTTAGCACAGATACGCAGTATTTT
TRBJ1-1 | NA | TRBV6-6 | NA | CASTPIEPSPEAFF | TGTGCCAGCACGCCTATAGAACCGTCCCCTGAAGCTTTCTTT
TRBJ1-4 | NA | TRBV12-3/TRBV12-4 | few | CASSAGFYEKLFF | TGTGCCAGCAGTGCAGGGTTTTACGAAAAACTGTTTTTT
TRBJ2-3 | TRBD1 | TRBV19 | few | CASSAATGTTDTQYF | TGTGCCAGTAGTGCCGCGACAGGGACGACAGATACGCAGTATTTT
TRBJ2-5 | NA | TRBV7-2 | NA | CASSLWDEGETQYF | TGTGCCAGCAGCTTATGGGATGAGGGAGAGACCCAGTACTTC
TRBJ2-7 | NA | TRBV24-1 | few | CATSDPGRSSYEQYF | TGTGCCACCAGTGATCCGGGGCGCAGCTCCTACGAGCAGTACTTC
TRBJ2-3 | NA | TRBV6-1 | few | CASSEGTLGDTQYF | TGTGCCAGCAGTGAAGGGACTCTGGGAGATACGCAGTATTTT
TRBJ2-3 | NA | TRBV6-1 | NA | CASMGPDTQYF | TGTGCCAGCATGGGGCCAGATACGCAGTATTTT
TRBJ2-7 | NA | TRBV29-1 | NA | CSARTGEVWGTYEQYF | TGCAGCGCCAGAACCGGGGAGGTCTGGGGGACCTACGAGCAGTACTTC
TRBJ2-5 | TRBD2 | TRBV20-1 | few | CSAFRWTSGAQETQYF | TGCAGTGCTTTCCGCTGGACTAGCGGGGCCCAAGAGACCCAGTACTTC
TRBJ2-1 | NA | TRBV6-5 | NA | CATPSMDFSGEQFF | TGTGCCACCCCCTCGATGGACTTCTCGGGTGAGCAGTTCTTC
TRBJ2-1 | TRBD1 | TRBV4-1 | few | CASSQVGQGVNEQFF | TGCGCCAGCAGCCAAGTGGGACAGGGGGTCAATGAGCAGTTCTTC
TRBJ2-3 | NA | TRBV11-2 | NA | CASSLDLWTDTDTQYF | TGTGCCAGCAGCTTAGATCTCTGGACTGACACAGATACGCAGTATTTT
TRBJ2-3 | NA | TRBV25-1 | NA | CASSPRSGPGEDTQYF | TGTGCCAGCAGTCCTCGGAGCGGTCCAGGGGAAGATACGCAGTATTTT
TRBJ2-2 | TRBD1 | TRBV25-1 | NA | CASRGTGPRSGELFF | TGTGCCAGCAGGGGGACAGGCCCCCGAAGCGGGGAGCTGTTTTTT
TRBJ2-5 | TRBD2 | TRBV3-1 | few | CASSQAIKRDLQETQYF | TGTGCCAGCAGCCAAGCTATAAAGCGGGATCTCCAAGAGACCCAGTACTTC